This TCR beta chain was sequenced in a study of cytomegalovirus exposure and HLA in healthy donors. Regarding the study as a whole: Some V segments, including TRBV6-2 and TRBV6-3, were excluded as indistinguishable.

Note on this clone: Its antigen remains unknown.

The ends were cut back, 4 bases at V and 0 bases at J, with 13 bases in the middle. CDR3 length: 15 residues. The germline gives CDR1 GTSNPN, CDR2 SVGIG (reference sequence). The study ran its PCR with 60 Vbeta and 13 Jbeta primers. The protocol was immunoSEQ multiplex PCR, while the TCRdb copy is restricted to in-frame clones and leaves out a portion. The sample yields 110,000 to 150,000 clones, around 77% seen once. The sample was PBMCs. The rearrangement joins TRBV30 to TRBJ1-3; no clear D gene. The TCR was taken from a woman aged 50 to 60 in good health and CMV-seronegative. DNA of the CDR3: TGTGCCTGGACCGTTCTAGGTCGCTCTGGAAACACCATATATTTT. Its protein is CAWTVLGRSGNTIYF.